This TCR beta chain came from a study of tumor and adjacent non-tumor tissue in lung cancer. Study as a whole: The cohort had roughly 12 adenocarcinoma, 2 squamous cell and 1 small cell patients. Some 4.1 million productive TCRbeta reads were obtained per sample on average. Stage I to III disease affected about nine men and 4 or 5 women aged about 31 to 80.

Worth noting for this clonotype: A junction boundary mismatches the germline segment, possibly from a read error.

The library came from three nested PCR rounds adapted from ARM-PCR protocols. TCRdb itself ran the multiplex PCR reads through MiXCR, one entry per CDR3 protein. The data show some 200,000 distinct CDR3 sequences, with around 70% seen just once and approximately 25% held by the top ten. RNA was extracted from bulk tissue without any cell sorting. CDR1 is MNHNS and CDR2 is SASEGT in the germline V gene. CDR3 length: 13 amino acids. The chain combines TRBV6-1 with TRBJ2-7; D is unclear. Sequenced sample: lung tumor tissue. The clonotype originates from a man between 60 and 75 years old with non-small cell lung cancer. CDR3 DNA: TGTGCCAGCTTCCAGGCGTCTACCTACGAGCAATACTTC. As protein: CASFQASTYEQYF.